The present entry profiles one T cell receptor (beta chain) with its context. This clone has only a few counts. The clone's antigen remains unknown. No qualities accompany the bases; no much larger clone lies one base away. From the cysteine up to the phenylalanine, the CDR3 has a length of 14 residues. This entry keeps only the CDR3 DNA: 42 bases, framed from base 1. Deletion took 5 bases off V and 2 bases off J, with a span of 12 bases between the germline ends. The germline V gene encodes CDR1 SNHLY and CDR2 FYNNEI. This sample's treatment or condition label indicates: some 20 received Ad26.COV2.S at low or high dose, single or two shots; a few received placebo; per-sample allocation not given. For vaccine and placebo recipients, repertoires were sequenced using samples collected on day 63 after the first injection. Between 29 July and 7 August 2020, Cohort 1b enrolled 20 to 30 adults aged 18-55 years at one site in Boston, USA. Ad26.COV2.S was a replication-incompetent adenovirus type 26 vector that expressed a prefusion-stabilized SARS-CoV-2 spike protein derived from the original Wuhan strain.

This sample is drawn from a study of Ad26.COV2.S vaccination and SARS-CoV-2 variants (dated by TCRdb to the early 2020s). Some background on the complete study: Donors in the vaccine arm were drawn from COV1001, a multicentre, randomized, double-blind, placebo-controlled phase I-IIa trial testing Ad26.COV2.S in healthy adults. Ad26.COV2.S was given intramuscularly at 5x10^10 or 1x10^11 viral particles, as a single shot or as two shots 56 days apart. Sequencing of the TCRbeta repertoire served to evaluate the specificity and breadth of SARS-CoV-2-reactive T cell receptors following Ad26.COV2.S vaccination. The TCR-sequenced set comprised around 30 samples: 19 Ad26.COV2.S vaccine recipients, 5 placebo recipients and 8 SARS-CoV-2 convalescent individuals. Trial participants were randomized into five groups of five: low-dose or high-dose Ad26.COV2.S given once or twice, or placebo on both occasions. Investigators did not know the trial group allocation while performing experiments and assessing outcomes. Study-level results and caveats: The authors noted that total T cell responses may have been underestimated by the TCR breadth and depth analyses. The study lacked the statistical power to compare responses across vaccine doses or regimens. Comparable non-spike TCR breadth was observed between vaccine and placebo recipients, consistent with only spike being contained in the vaccine. After vaccination, spike-specific CD8+ and CD4+ T cell responses were reported to show substantial breadth. Ad26.COV2.S recipients had higher spike-specific TCR breadth than placebo recipients (P = 0.0014).

TCRbeta CDR3 regions were sequenced with the immunoSEQ Assay. After extraction, genomic DNA underwent amplification by bias-controlled multiplex PCR, followed by high-throughput sequencing. The published analysis was carried out like this. To quantify the absolute abundance of each unique TCRbeta CDR3 region, sequences were collapsed and filtered. T cell fraction was estimated by normalizing TCRbeta template counts to usable DNA, which was measured by amplifying reference genes present in all nucleated cells. Repertoire TCRs were annotated as SARS-CoV-2-specific when V gene, CDR3 amino acid sequence and J gene were exactly matched to a known reactive TCR set. The reference SARS-CoV-2 TCR set was obtained from MIRA and was filtered for enrichment in COVID-19-positive ImmuneCODE repertoires, whereby public or cross-reactive TCRs were removed. Using the MIRA antigens, annotated TCRs were further analysed by specific ORF or by position within an ORF. Breadth was defined as annotated unique rearrangements over total unique productive rearrangements; depth was the summed frequency of those rearrangements. Group comparisons of TCR breadth used two-sided Wilcoxon rank-sum tests. TCRdb re-hosts the immuneACCESS table, in-frame sequences only. Its copies lack some clones; in the studies checked, an unresolved V gene accounts for under half of them, and the cause for the rest is not known. V, J and clone size were drawn from that table, and D and trimming were deduced from the DNA. Counted in this sample were a few hundred thousand clones; 88% of them appeared once. 3.6% of the sample rests with the top ten.

This receptor was obtained from a person aged 18-65 years who received the Ad26.COV2.S COVID-19 vaccine or a placebo. The rearranged chain carries TRBV2 and TRBJ1-1; D gene: possibly TRBD1, on 6 matching bases. Material: peripheral blood, obtained in a trial of Ad26.COV2.S vaccine versus placebo. The DNA reads as follows: TGTGCCAGCAGTTTTACCAGGGGTAACACTGAAGCTTTCTTT. This translates into CASSFTRGNTEAFF.